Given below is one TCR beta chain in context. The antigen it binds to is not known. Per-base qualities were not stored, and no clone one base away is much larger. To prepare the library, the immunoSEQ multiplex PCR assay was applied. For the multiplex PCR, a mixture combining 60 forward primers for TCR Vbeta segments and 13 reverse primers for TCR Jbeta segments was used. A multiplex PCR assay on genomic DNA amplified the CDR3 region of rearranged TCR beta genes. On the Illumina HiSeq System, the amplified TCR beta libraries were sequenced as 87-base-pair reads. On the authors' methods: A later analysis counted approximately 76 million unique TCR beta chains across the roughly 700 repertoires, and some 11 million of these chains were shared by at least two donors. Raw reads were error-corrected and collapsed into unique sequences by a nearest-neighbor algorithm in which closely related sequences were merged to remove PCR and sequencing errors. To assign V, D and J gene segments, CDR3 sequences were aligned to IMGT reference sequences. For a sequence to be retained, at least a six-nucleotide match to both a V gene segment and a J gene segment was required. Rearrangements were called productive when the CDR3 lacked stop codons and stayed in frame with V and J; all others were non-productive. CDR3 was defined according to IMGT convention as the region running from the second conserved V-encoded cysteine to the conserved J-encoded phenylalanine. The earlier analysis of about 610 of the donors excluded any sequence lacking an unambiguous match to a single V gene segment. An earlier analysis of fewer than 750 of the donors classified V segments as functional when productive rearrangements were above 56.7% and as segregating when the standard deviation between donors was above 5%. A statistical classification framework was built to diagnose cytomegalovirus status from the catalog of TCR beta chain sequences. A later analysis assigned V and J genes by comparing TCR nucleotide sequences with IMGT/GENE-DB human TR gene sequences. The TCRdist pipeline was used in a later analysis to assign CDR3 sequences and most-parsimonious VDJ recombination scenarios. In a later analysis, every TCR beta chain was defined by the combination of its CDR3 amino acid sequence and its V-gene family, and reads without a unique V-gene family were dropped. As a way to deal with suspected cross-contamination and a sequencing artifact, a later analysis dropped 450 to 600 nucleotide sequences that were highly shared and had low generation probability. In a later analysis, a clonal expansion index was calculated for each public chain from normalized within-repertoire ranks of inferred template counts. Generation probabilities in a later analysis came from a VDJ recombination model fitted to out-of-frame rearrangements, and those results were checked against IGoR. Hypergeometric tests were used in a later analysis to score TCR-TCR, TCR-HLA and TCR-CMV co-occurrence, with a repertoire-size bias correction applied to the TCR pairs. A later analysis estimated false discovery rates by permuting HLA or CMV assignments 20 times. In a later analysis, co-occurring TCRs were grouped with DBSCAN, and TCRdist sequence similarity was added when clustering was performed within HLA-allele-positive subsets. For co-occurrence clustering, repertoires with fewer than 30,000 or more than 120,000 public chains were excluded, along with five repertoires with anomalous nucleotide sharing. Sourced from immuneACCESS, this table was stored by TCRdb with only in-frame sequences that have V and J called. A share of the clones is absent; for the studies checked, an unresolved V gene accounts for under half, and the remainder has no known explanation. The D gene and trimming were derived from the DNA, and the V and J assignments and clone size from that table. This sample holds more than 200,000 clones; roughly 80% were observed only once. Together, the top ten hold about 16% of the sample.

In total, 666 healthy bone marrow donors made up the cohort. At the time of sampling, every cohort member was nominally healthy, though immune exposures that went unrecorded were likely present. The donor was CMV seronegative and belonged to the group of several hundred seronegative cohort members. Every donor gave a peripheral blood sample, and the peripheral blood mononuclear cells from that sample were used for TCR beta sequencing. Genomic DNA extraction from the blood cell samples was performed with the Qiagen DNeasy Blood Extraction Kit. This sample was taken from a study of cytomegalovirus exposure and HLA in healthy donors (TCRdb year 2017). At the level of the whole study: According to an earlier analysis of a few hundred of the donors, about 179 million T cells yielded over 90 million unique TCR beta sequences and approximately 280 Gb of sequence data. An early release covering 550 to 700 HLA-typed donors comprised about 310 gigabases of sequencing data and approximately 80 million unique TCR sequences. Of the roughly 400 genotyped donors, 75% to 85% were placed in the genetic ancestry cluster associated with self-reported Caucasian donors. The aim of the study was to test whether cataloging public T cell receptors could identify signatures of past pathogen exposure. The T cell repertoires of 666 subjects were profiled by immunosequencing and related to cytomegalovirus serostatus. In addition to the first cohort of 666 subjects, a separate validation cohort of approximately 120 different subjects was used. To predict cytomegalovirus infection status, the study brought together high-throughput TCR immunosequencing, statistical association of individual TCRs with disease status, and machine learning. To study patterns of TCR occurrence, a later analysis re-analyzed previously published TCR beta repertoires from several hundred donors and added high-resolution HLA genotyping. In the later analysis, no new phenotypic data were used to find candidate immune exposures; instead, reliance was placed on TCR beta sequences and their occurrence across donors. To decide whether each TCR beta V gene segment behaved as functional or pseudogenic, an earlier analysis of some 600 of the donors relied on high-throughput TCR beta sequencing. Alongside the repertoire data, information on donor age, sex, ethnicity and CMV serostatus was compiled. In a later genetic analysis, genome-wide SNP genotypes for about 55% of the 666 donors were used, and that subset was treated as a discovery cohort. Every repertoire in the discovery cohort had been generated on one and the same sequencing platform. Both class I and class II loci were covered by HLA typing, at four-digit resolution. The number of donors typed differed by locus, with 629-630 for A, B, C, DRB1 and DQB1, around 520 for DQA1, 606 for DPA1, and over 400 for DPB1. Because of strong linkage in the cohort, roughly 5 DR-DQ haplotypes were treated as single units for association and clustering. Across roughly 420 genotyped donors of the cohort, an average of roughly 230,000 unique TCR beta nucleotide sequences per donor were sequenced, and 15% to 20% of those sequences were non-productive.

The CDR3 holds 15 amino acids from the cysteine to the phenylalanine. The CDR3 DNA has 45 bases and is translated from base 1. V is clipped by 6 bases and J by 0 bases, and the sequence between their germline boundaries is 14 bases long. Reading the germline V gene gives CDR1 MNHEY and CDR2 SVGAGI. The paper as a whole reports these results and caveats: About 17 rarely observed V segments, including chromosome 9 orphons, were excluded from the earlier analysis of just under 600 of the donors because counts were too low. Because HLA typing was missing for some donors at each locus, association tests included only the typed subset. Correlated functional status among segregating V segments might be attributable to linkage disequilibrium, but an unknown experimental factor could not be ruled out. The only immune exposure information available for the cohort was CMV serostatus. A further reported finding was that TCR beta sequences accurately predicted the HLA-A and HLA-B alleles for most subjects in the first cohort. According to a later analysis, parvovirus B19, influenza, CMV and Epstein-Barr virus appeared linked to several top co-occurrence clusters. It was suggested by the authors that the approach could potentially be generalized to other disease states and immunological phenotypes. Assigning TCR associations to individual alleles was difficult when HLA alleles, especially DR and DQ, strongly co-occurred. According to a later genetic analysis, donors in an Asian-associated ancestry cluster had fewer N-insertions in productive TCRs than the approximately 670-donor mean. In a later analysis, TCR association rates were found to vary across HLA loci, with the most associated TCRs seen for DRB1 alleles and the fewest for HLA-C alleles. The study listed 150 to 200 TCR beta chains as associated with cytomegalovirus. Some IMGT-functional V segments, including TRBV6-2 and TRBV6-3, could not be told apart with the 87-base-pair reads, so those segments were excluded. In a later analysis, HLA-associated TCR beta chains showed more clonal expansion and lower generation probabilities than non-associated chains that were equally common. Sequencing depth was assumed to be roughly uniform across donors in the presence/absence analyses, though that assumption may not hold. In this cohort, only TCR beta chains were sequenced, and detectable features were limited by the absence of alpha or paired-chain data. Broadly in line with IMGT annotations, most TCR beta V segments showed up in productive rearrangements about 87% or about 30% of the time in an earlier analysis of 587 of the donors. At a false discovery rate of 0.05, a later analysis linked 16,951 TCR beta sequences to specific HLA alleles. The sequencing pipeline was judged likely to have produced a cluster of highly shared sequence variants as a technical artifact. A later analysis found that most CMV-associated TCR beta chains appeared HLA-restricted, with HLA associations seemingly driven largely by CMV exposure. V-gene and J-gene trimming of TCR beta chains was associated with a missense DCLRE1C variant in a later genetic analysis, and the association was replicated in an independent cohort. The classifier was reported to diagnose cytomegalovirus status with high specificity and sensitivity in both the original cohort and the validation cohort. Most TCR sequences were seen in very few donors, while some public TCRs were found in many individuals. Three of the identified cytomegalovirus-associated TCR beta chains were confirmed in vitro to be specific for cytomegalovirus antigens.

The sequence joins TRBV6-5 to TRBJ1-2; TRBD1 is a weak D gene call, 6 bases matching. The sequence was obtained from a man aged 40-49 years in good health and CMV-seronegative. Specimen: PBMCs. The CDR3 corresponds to CASSRDRSPNYGYTF. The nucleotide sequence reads TGTGCCAGCAGCCGCGACAGGAGCCCTAACTATGGCTACACCTTC.